These 2 T cell receptor beta chains were all obtained from the same sample, sequenced in a study of blood T cell repertoires in COVID-19. TCRdb's copy holds only in-frame clones and misses some; the assay was immunoSEQ multiplex PCR. Counted here are tens of thousands of clones, over 70% occurring once; the ten biggest clones make up approximately 12%. What was sequenced was peripheral blood. The source of these receptors is a human donor in a cohort sampled during active COVID-19.

This rearrangement joins TRBV19 to TRBJ2-7, with 9 bases lining up with TRBD1. The germline V gene has CDR1 LNHDA and CDR2 SQIVND (reference sequence). J lost 3 bases, V lost 8 bases, and 2 bases had no gene match. This CDR3 contains 12 residues. CDR3 nucleotides: TGTGCCAGTGGGGGACAGGGCTACGAGCAGTACTTC. This sequence encodes CASGGQGYEQYF. Filled out from reference TRBV19 and TRBJ2-7, the complete variable domain reads DGGITQSPKYLFRKEGQNVTLSCEQNLNHDAMYWYRQDPGQGLRLIYYSQIVNDFQKGDIAEGYSVSREKKESFPLTVTSAQKNPTAFYLCASGGQGYEQYFGPGTRLTVT.

The V call is TRBV5-4, the J call TRBJ1-6, with D unresolved. V gave up 4 bases and J gave up 7 bases, with 15 bases separating them. Germline V gene sequence: CDR1 SGHNT, CDR2 YYREEE (reference sequence). The CDR3 is 15 amino acids. CDR3 sequence reads: CASSTSGSVNSPLHF. CDR3 DNA sequence: TGTGCCAGCAGCACCTCAGGTTCCGTAAATTCACCCCTCCACTTT.